The present TCR beta chain was sequenced within a study of shared clonotypes between healthy human individuals. Study background: Those who served as donors were a couple of women and a few men between the ages of 18 and 49.

For this clone: Within the sample, other DNA sequences also encode this same CDR3.

The data were produced by immunoSEQ multiplex PCR, yet TCRdb's version contains in-frame clones alone and is incomplete. Of about 2.4 million clones listed, more than 85% are singletons. The sequence was collected from a man between 18 and 29 years old in good health. Some clones in this sample may be carry-over from other donors' samples. Sequencing was done on a sample of naive CD4+ T cells from PBMCs. The subset here: CD45RA+ positively selected.

CDR3 in DNA: TGTGCCAGCAGAACGAACACCGGGGAGCTGTTTTTT. This gives the protein CASRTNTGELFF. The chain recombines TRBV2 with TRBJ2-2; unclear D gene. The CDR3 consists of 12 residues. Germline values: CDR1 SNHLY, CDR2 FYNNEI. Trimming left V 6 bases short and J 0 bases short, with 2 bases between.